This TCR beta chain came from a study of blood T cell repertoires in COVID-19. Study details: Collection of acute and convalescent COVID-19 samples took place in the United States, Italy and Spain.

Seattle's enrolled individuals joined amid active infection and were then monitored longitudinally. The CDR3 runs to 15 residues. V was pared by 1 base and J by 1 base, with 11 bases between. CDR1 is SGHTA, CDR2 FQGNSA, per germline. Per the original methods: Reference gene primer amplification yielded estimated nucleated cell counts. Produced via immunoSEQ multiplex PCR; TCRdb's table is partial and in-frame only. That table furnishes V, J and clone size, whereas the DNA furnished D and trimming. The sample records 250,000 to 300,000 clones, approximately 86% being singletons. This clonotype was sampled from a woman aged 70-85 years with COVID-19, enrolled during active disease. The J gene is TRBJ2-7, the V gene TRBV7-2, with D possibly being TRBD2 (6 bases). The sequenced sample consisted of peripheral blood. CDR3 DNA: TGTGCCAGCAGCTTAGTTGGGGACTCATCCTACGAGCAGTACTTC. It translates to CASSLVGDSSYEQYF.